Below, one T cell receptor (beta chain) is given with its context. This clone was picked up a small number of times. This receptor's antigen is unknown. The input lacks base qualities; no much larger clone sits a single base away. All of the isolated RNA was reverse transcribed with the High Capacity cDNA Reverse Transcription Kit, so expressed TCRB transcripts were sequenced. Stem cell-like memory T cell samples underwent survey-depth immunoSEQ sequencing, averaging about 1 million total reads per sample. Sorted cells were lysed in RLT buffer and RNA was extracted with DNase-treated RNeasy Micro or Mini kits, depending on cell number. To prevent cross-contamination, every cell subset was processed on its own, while patient and healthy donor samples were processed together. Using the immunoSEQ multiplex PCR, TCRB sequences were amplified from cDNA into 87-bp fragments spanning the CDR3 region. Sequencing of the amplicons was done on the Illumina HiSeq platform. Processing in the source paper ran as follows. Synthetic template baselines were used to correct PCR bias computationally, reads within Hamming distance 2 were collapsed together, and singletons that could not be merged were discarded. Reads were aligned against IMGT to assign V, D and J genes, CDR3 length and insertions or deletions at six rearrangement sites. Clonotype counts were normalized to sorted cell number within each subset before computing true diversity and Gini coefficients with the tcR R package. The overlap coefficient, calculated on TCRB nucleotide sequences, was used to measure repertoire sharing. TCRdb carries this immuneACCESS record with in-frame sequences only. Its versions omit some clonotypes, under half of them owing to an unresolved V gene in the studies checked, with the rest unexplained. The V and J calls and clone size were taken over from that table, and D and trimming were inferred from the DNA. The sample profile shows approximately 110,000 clones; less than 40% of them were found once. More than 0.06% of the sample lies in the top ten.

Each donor gave one peripheral blood draw, approximately 0.11 L on average, collected into heparinised tubes. A BD FACSAria II and a panel including CD45RO, CCR7, CD25, CD127, CD95 and CD27 were used to sort naive, central memory, regulatory and stem cell-like memory CD4+ T cells. All sorted populations exceeded 95% purity. PBMCs were isolated right away by Lymphoprep density gradient centrifugation and were stained directly, without culture. So that batch effects would be minimized, each experiment stained and sorted samples in pairs, pairing one healthy donor with one patient. There are 14 amino acids in the CDR3, from cysteine to phenylalanine inclusive. Left in the record is the CDR3 DNA by itself, 42 bases read in frame from the first base. Sequences SGDLS (CDR1) and YYNGEE (CDR2) are obtained from the germline V gene. Germline trimming amounts to 6 bases on V and 7 bases on J, with 12 as the count of junction bases outside the gene matches.

The source of the sample is a study of beta chain features in type 1 diabetes (dated 2018 in TCRdb). For the study in its entirety: Mean age, gender distribution, total cell number and subset yield did not differ between patients and healthy donors. A total of roughly 100 million sorted cells were examined across all samples, and RNA yield correlated strongly with the number of cells per subset. The study compared TCRB repertoires of sorted circulating CD4+ T cell subsets between recently diagnosed type 1 diabetes patients and matched healthy donors. Regulatory and stem cell-like memory subsets were obtained from only 8 patients and roughly 8 healthy donors, while naive and central memory subsets were obtained from all 30 or so donors. General conclusions and limits of the study: PCR might favor shorter templates, but patient and control samples were amplified and corrected together, so any skew would affect both groups equally. Naive, central memory and regulatory TCRB repertoires appeared to be more alike among patients than among healthy donors. HLA sub-analyses involved small numbers of individuals, so any influence of HLA type on TCRB rearrangement remained unresolved. In all four CD4+ subsets, TCRB CDR3 length was moderately but significantly shorter in type 1 diabetes patients. Because cDNA rather than genomic DNA was sequenced, highly expressing activated cells could have been over-represented, although no difference in activation and CD3 levels was found between groups. At VDJ recombination sites, patients with type 1 diabetes made fewer insertions and deleted more nucleotides, a pattern implying thymic rearrangement abnormalities.

The source material was stem cell memory CD4+ T cells from blood. Sample cell subset or site, as interpreted from the label and publication: stem cell-like memory CD4+ T cells. The receptor chain draws on TRBV9 and TRBJ1-2, and 7 bases in between align with TRBD1. The sequence was collected from a young woman in good health. This receptor has the CDR3 CASTPGQLKRGYTF. The DNA sequence is as follows: TGTGCCAGCACCCCGGGACAGTTGAAGCGTGGCTACACCTTC.